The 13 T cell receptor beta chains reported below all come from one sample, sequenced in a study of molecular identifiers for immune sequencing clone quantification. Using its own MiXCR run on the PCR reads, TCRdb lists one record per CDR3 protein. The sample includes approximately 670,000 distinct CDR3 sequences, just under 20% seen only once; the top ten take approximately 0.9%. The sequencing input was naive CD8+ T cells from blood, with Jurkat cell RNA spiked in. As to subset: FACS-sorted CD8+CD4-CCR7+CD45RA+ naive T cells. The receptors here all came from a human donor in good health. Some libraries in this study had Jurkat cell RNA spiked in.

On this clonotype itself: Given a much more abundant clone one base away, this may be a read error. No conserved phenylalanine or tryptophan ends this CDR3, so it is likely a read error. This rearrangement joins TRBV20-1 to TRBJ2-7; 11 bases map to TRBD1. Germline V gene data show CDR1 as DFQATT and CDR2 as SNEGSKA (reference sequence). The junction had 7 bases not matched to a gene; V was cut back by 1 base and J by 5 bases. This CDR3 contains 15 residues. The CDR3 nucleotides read TGCAGTGCTAGAGTACCGGGACAGGGGGTCCACGAGCAGTACCTC. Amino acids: CSARVPGQGVHEQYL.

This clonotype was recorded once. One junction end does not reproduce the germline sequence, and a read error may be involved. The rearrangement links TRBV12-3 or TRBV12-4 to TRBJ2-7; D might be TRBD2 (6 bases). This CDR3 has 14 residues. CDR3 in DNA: TGTGCCAGCAGCCCCCGGAGGGCGACCTACGAGCGGTACTTC. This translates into CASSPRRATYERYF.

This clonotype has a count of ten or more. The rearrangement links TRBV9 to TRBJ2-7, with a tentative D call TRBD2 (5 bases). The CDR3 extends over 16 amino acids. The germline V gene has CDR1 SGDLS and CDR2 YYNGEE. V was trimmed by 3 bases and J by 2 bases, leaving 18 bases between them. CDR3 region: CASSAKDSRRTYEQYF. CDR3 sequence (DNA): TGTGCCAGCAGCGCCAAGGACTCCAGGAGAACCTACGAGCAGTACTTC.

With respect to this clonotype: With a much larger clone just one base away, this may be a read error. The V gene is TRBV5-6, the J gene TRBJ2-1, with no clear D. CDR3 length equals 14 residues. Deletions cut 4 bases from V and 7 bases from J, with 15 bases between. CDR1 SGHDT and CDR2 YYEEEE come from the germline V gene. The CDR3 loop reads CASSISHPNNEQFF. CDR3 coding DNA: TGTGCCAGCAGCATCTCCCACCCCAATAATGAGCAGTTCTTC.

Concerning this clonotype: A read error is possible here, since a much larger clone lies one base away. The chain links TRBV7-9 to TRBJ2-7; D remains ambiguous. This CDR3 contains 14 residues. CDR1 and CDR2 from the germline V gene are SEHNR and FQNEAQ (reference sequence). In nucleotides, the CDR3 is TGTGCCAGCAGCTTACCCCTCTCCTCCTACGGGCAGTACTTC. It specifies CASSLPLSSYGQYF.

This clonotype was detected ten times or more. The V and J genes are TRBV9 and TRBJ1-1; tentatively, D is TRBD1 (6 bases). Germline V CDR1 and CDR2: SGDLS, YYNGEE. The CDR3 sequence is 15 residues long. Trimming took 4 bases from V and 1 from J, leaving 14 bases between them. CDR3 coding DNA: TGTGCCAGCAGCCCCCAAGGGGGGTCGAACACTGAAGCTTTCTTT. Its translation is CASSPQGGSNTEAFF.

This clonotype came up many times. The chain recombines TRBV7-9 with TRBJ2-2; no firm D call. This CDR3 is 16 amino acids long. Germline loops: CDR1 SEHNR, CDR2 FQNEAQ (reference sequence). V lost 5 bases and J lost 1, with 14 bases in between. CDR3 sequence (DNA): TGTGCCAGCAGCCCCGTGCGGCAGATGAACACCGGGGAGCTGTTTTTT. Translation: CASSPVRQMNTGELFF.

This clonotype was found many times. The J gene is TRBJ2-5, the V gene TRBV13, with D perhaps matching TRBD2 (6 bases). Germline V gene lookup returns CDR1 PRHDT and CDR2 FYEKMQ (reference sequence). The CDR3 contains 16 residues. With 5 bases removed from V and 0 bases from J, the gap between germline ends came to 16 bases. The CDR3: CASSPGRGLYQETQYF. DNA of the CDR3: TGTGCCAGCAGCCCTGGGCGTGGACTATACCAAGAGACCCAGTACTTC.

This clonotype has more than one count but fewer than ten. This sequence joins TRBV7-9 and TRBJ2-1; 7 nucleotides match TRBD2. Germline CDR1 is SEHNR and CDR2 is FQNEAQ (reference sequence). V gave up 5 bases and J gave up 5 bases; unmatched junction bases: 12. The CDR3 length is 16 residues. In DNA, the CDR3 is TGTGCCAGCAGCCCCCCTAGAGCGGGATGGAACAATGAGCAGTTCTTC. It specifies CASSPPRAGWNNEQFF.

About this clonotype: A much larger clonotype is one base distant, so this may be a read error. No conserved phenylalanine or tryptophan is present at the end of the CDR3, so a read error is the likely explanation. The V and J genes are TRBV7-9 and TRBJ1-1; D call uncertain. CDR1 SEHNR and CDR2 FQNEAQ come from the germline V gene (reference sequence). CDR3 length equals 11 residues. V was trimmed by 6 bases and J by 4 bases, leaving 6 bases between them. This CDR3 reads CASRIFTEAFL. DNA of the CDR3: TGTGCCAGCAGAATCTTCACTGAAGCTTTCCTT.

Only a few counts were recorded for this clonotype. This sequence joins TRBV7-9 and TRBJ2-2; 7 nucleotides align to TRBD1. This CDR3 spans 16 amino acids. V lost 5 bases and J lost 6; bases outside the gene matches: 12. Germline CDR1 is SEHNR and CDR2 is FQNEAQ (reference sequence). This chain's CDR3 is CASSRTGDLTPGELFF. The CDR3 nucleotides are TGTGCCAGCAGCCGTACAGGGGACCTAACACCCGGGGAGCTGTTTTTT.

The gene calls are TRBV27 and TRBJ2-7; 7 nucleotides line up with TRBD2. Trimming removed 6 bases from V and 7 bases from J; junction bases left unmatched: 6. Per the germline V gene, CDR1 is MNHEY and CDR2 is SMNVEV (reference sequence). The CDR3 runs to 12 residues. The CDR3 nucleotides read TGTGCCAGCAGCCGACTAGCTTATGAGCAGTACTTC. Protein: CASSRLAYEQYF.

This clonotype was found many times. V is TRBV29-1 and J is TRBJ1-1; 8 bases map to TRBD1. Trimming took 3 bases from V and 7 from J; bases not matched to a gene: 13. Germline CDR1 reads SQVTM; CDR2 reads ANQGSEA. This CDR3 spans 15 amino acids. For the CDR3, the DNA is TGCAGCGTTGAGGGGACAGGAGGGCAAGGGGGTGAAGCTTTCTTT. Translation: CSVEGTGGQGGEAFF.